Shown below are 16 T cell receptor beta chains from a single sample sequenced in a study of T-cell reconstitution after alpha-beta-depleted transplantation in children. Unique molecular identifiers were incorporated into the prepared TCRbeta library. TCRdb passed the PCR reads through MiXCR, listing each CDR3 protein once. The profile covers approximately 500,000 distinct CDR3 sequences, with over 9.5% appearing a single time and 2% taken by the ten largest. The starting material was PBMCs, obtained before TCRalphabeta/CD19-depleted stem cell transplant. These receptor sequences come from a child aged 2-9 years with inherited bone marrow failure, due to receive a stem cell transplant.

This clonotype has at least ten counts. This sequence joins TRBV28 and TRBJ1-4; perhaps TRBD1 as D (6 bases). This CDR3 region has 16 residues. Germline V gives CDR1 MDHEN, CDR2 SYDVKM. V lost 2 bases to trimming and J lost 0 bases, with 10 bases between them. The CDR3 coding sequence is TGTGCCAGCAGTTTAACAGGGAGCGCAACTAATGAAAAACTGTTTTTT. Its protein is CASSLTGSATNEKLFF.

This clonotype was counted at least ten times. V usage is TRBV7-9 and J usage is TRBJ1-5; D not certain. V gave up 0 bases and J gave up 6 bases, with 3 bases separating them. The length of the CDR3 is 12 residues. Germline V gene data show CDR1 as SEHNR and CDR2 as FQNEAQ (reference sequence). The DNA of the CDR3 is TGTGCCAGCAGCTTAGCCACTCAGCCCCAGCATTTT. Translated, it gives CASSLATQPQHF.

This clonotype came up many times. V gene TRBV28 combines with J gene TRBJ1-3; possibly TRBD1 for D (5 bases). V lost 3 bases and J 1 base, leaving 10 bases between the germline ends. The CDR3 contains 15 residues. Germline CDR1 is MDHEN and CDR2 is SYDVKM. CDR3 protein: CASSFIGGSGNTIYF. CDR3 in DNA: TGTGCCAGCAGTTTTATCGGGGGTTCTGGAAACACCATATATTTT.

In its sample, this clonotype was seen many times. The chain has TRBV27 and TRBJ2-1, with D unclear. Between the trimmed V and J ends, which lost 1 base and 4 bases, there was a span of 11 bases. The V gene's germline CDR1 is MNHEY and CDR2 SMNVEV (reference sequence). The CDR3 is 15 residues long. The CDR3 spells CASSLWQSPYNEQFF. The CDR3 DNA reads as TGTGCCAGCAGTTTATGGCAGAGCCCTTACAATGAGCAGTTCTTC.

The rearrangement uses TRBV27 and TRBJ1-2; D not certain. V lost 3 bases and J lost 7, with 18 bases in between. The CDR3 sequence is 15 residues long. In germline, CDR1 is MNHEY, CDR2 SMNVEV (reference sequence). The CDR3 protein is CASSFEARGWRGYTF. The CDR3, as DNA: TGTGCCAGCAGTTTTGAGGCCCGCGGTTGGCGTGGCTACACCTTC.

The J gene is TRBJ1-5, the V gene TRBV4-3; D uncertain. V lost 0 bases and J lost 9, with 9 bases in between. Germline CDR1 LGHNA, CDR2 YSLEER. This CDR3 is built from 13 residues. The CDR3 spells CASSQDPGRPQHF. For the CDR3, the DNA is TGCGCCAGCAGCCAAGATCCCGGGAGGCCCCAGCATTTT.

This clonotype has just a few counts. The chain recombines TRBV7-2 with TRBJ1-2; D is unresolved. The CDR3 is 16 residues long. Germline assignment: CDR1 SGHTA and CDR2 FQGNSA. V was clipped by 1 base and J by 4 bases, with 16 bases between them. The CDR3 protein is CASSLVGTAGVYGYTF. Written as DNA, the CDR3 is TGTGCCAGCAGCTTAGTCGGAACAGCCGGGGTCTATGGCTACACCTTC.

This clonotype came up many times. V usage is TRBV6-1 and J usage is TRBJ1-2; D not certain. The CDR3 is made up of 14 amino acids. Per the germline V gene, CDR1 is MNHNS and CDR2 is SASEGT. Trimming removed 1 base at V and 1 base at J, with 7 bases between. CDR3 coding DNA: TGTGCCAGCAGTGAAGACGGCGGTAACTATGGCTACACCTTC. It yields the protein CASSEDGGNYGYTF.

The sample holds many counts of this clonotype. The chain joins TRBV29-1 to TRBJ2-3; maybe TRBD1 (6 bases). CDR3 length: 14 amino acids. The germline V gene encodes CDR1 SQVTM and CDR2 ANQGSEA. V was pared by 3 bases and J by 3 bases, with 13 bases between. CDR3 DNA sequence: TGCAGCGTTGACCCAGGGGCAGGTACAGATACGCAGTATTTT. It codes for CSVDPGAGTDTQYF.

In this sample, this clonotype turned up many times. The chain carries TRBV29-1 and TRBJ2-7; 9 bases are a match to TRBD1. The germline V gene has CDR1 SQVTM and CDR2 ANQGSEA. CDR3 size: 13 residues. V trimming: 7 bases; J trimming: 6 bases; junction bases outside the gene matches: 10. The DNA of the CDR3 is TGCAGCGCCCGGGACAGGGTCGCCGGCGAGCAGTACTTC. Translating it yields CSARDRVAGEQYF.

This clonotype was seen ten or more times. This chain links TRBV9 with TRBJ2-7, with TRBD1 matching 7 bases. V shed 3 bases, J shed 2 bases, and the junction held 2 bases outside the gene matches. CDR3 size: 13 residues. Germline V gene lookup returns CDR1 SGDLS and CDR2 YYNGEE. DNA for the CDR3: TGTGCCAGCAGCGCCGGACAGGCCTACGAGCAGTACTTC. It encodes CASSAGQAYEQYF.

Ten or more counts support this clonotype. V and J are TRBV28 and TRBJ2-5, with 7 bases lining up with TRBD1. Trimming cost V 3 bases and J 2 bases; bases outside gene matches: 6. Germline CDR1 is MDHEN and CDR2 is SYDVKM. The CDR3 extends over 15 amino acids. CDR3 sequence (DNA): TGTGCCAGCAGTTTTGTGGGACAGTTACAAGAGACCCAGTACTTC. Its translation is CASSFVGQLQETQYF.

This clonotype was observed a handful of times. The rearrangement links TRBV12-3 or TRBV12-4 to TRBJ2-7; no clear D. The CDR3 contains 16 residues. V was pared by 1 base and J by 2 bases, with 15 bases between. In nucleotides, the CDR3 is TGTGCCAGCAGTTTAGTTTTCTCTCGGGTTACCTACGAGCAGTACTTC. Protein sequence: CASSLVFSRVTYEQYF.

This clonotype has at least ten counts. This chain uses TRBV12-3 or TRBV12-4 with TRBJ2-1, with D possibly TRBD2 on 6 matching bases. V lost 6 bases and J 7 bases, leaving 25 bases between the germline ends. The CDR3 spans 17 residues. CDR3 sequence reads: CASRNWGEEGVRNEQFF. Here the CDR3 DNA reads TGTGCCAGCAGGAATTGGGGGGAGGAGGGAGTGAGGAATGAGCAGTTCTTC.

There are many counts of this clonotype. The chain employs TRBV10-3 and TRBJ1-2; 8 bases match TRBD1. V lost 7 bases, J lost 6 bases, and 13 bases stayed unmatched. CDR3 length: 15 residues. Germline V gives CDR1 ENHRY, CDR2 SYGVKD. DNA for the CDR3: TGTGCCATCACATCACAGGGGGACTCATTTCATGGCTACACCTTC. Translated, it gives CAITSQGDSFHGYTF.

Concerning this clonotype itself: Being one base from a much bigger clone, this may be a read error. The genes are TRBV7-2 and TRBJ2-3; D possibly uses TRBD1 or TRBD2 (6 bases each). V was shortened by 5 bases and J by 1 base, with 19 bases between the two germline ends. The CDR3 spans 17 residues. Germline CDR1 and CDR2: SGHTA and FQGNSA. The CDR3 spells CASSHGGWGDGTDTQYF. CDR3 DNA sequence: TGTGCCAGCAGCCACGGGGGCTGGGGAGATGGCACAGATACGCAGTATTTT.